Following are 5 T cell receptor beta chains from one sample sequenced in a study of CD4 T cells in relation to SARS-CoV-2 and coronaviruses. Before the COVID-19 pandemic, during about 2010-2018, CD4+ T cells were taken from unexposed donors. The cells were cultured for under twelve days before CD4+ T cells were isolated. These receptors lack a known antigen. Assay: immunoSEQ multiplex PCR; the TCRdb copy retains only in-frame clones and omits some. Among almost 30,000 clones listed, approximately 80% were seen once. Specimen: CD4+ T cells from PBMCs, cultured in vitro. Receptors were obtained from a human donor in good health.

J is TRBJ2-2 and V is TRBV7-3, with 8 positions matching TRBD2. The germline V gene has CDR1 SGHTA and CDR2 FQGTGA. Trimming at V came to 5 bases and at J to 6 bases, leaving 5 bases not matched to a gene. This CDR3 is built from 14 residues. This CDR3 is CASSPGLESGELFF. DNA for the CDR3: TGTGCCAGCAGCCCGGGACTAGAGTCCGGGGAGCTGTTTTTT.

The genes are TRBV6-2 or TRBV6-3 and TRBJ1-1; 8 bases fit TRBD1. Germline V gene sequence: CDR1 MNHEY, CDR2 SVGEGT. V dropped 5 bases and J dropped 2; count of bases not matched to a gene: 7. The CDR3 totals 15 residues. CDR3 in amino acids: CASSAPGQGNTEAFF. In DNA, the CDR3 is TGTGCCAGCAGTGCCCCCGGACAGGGAAACACTGAAGCTTTCTTT.

The genes are TRBV14 and TRBJ1-1; D remains ambiguous. Per germline, CDR1 SGHDN and CDR2 FVKESK. CDR3 length: 13 residues. V lost 3 bases, J lost 1 base, and 6 bases lay in between. The CDR3 DNA sequence: TGTGCCAGCAGCCAGACCCCGAACACTGAAGCTTTCTTT. It codes for CASSQTPNTEAFF.

The CDR3 region has the DNA TGTGCCAGCAGAGGGGACAATCCCTATGGCTACACCTTC. Amino acid sequence: CASRGDNPYGYTF. The chain uses TRBV7-2 and TRBJ1-2; TRBD1 is a possible D gene (6 bases). This CDR3 has 13 residues. Germline lookup yields CDR1 SGHTA and CDR2 FQGNSA. Trimming took 6 bases from V and 4 from J, leaving 12 bases between them.

The rearrangement joins TRBV9 to TRBJ2-5; D unclear. The CDR3 runs 15 residues. The germline V gene encodes CDR1 SGDLS and CDR2 YYNGEE. Trimming shortened V by 0 bases and J by 5 bases, and 14 bases separated the two germline ends. CDR3 nucleotide sequence: TGTGCCAGCAGCGTAGCTACCGGGTTGGGGGAGACCCAGTACTTC. Translation gives CASSVATGLGETQYF.